This T cell receptor (beta chain) derives from a study of Ad26.COV2.S vaccination and SARS-CoV-2 variants. Here immunoSEQ multiplex PCR was the method, and the copy in TCRdb shows in-frame clones only, minus some. This table has more than 300,000 clones, roughly 90% appearing once. The CDR3 consists of 13 residues. Germline V lookup: CDR1 MNHNY, CDR2 SVGAGI (reference sequence). The ends were cut back, 2 bases at V and 1 base at J, with 3 bases in the middle. This clone was seen only a few times. Described treatment: some 20 received Ad26.COV2.S at low or high dose, single or two shots; a few received placebo; per-sample allocation not given. On day 63 after the first injection, vaccine and placebo recipients gave samples.

The sample here was peripheral blood, taken in a trial of Ad26.COV2.S vaccine versus placebo. This chain links TRBV6-6 with TRBJ1-5, with no clear D. The clonotype comes from a person aged 18-65 years who received the Ad26.COV2.S COVID-19 vaccine or a placebo. CDR3 sequence: CASSYGSNQPQHF. CDR3 coding DNA: TGTGCCAGCAGTTACGGAAGCAATCAGCCCCAGCATTTT.